The clone carrying this T cell receptor (beta chain) was picked up many times. The CDR3 has 16 amino acids. Germline assignment: CDR1 LGHNA and CDR2 YNFKEQ. Trimming removed 0 bases from V and 0 bases from J; junction bases left unmatched: 2. The authors amplified TCR beta CDR3 regions from RNA transcripts. HTBI-primed RT-PCR formed the first round, and a multiplex PCR formed the second. TCRdb fed the multiplex PCR reads into MiXCR, producing one record per CDR3 protein. The sample yields some 170,000 distinct CDR3 sequences, 35% to 45% seen once. This specimen belongs to a study of Graves' ophthalmopathy and Graves' hyperthyroidism.

The TCR comes from a man aged 25-45 years with Graves' ophthalmopathy. This chain joins TRBV4-2 and TRBJ2-7, with 10 bases aligning to TRBD2. The specimen sequenced was peripheral blood. CDR3 region: CASSQDSSGSSYEQYF. For the CDR3, the DNA is TGTGCCAGCAGCCAAGATTCTAGCGGGAGCTCCTACGAGCAGTACTTC.